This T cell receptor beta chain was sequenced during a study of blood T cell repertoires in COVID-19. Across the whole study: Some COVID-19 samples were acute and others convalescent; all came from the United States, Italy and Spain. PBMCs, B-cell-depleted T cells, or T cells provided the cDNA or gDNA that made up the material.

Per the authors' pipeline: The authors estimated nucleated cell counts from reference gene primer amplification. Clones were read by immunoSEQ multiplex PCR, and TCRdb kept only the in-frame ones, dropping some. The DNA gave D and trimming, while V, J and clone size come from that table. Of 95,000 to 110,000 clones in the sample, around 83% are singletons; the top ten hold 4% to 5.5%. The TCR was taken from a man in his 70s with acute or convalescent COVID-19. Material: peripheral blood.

This CDR3 reads CASSQDLGYQPQHF. The CDR3 coding sequence is TGCGCCAGCAGCCAAGATCTCGGGTATCAGCCCCAGCATTTT. The rearrangement uses TRBV4-1 and TRBJ1-5; no reliable D call. V was shortened by 0 bases and J by 5 bases, with 8 bases between the two germline ends. The CDR3 runs 14 residues. Looked up from germline, CDR1 is MGHRA and CDR2 is YSYEKL.